The 31 T cell receptor beta chains reported below all come from one sample, sequenced in a study of cytomegalovirus exposure and HLA in healthy donors. PCR amplification relied on 60 Vbeta primers (plus 13 Jbeta primers). Profiled with immunoSEQ multiplex PCR; TCRdb holds only in-frame clones, not every one. Among 130,000 to 150,000 clones, around 78% were seen once, and the ten largest hold around 1.6%. Input material: PBMCs. These TCRs come from a young woman in good health and CMV-seronegative.

This chain joins TRBV6-6 and TRBJ1-6, with D tentatively TRBD1 (6 bases). In germline, CDR1 is MNHNY, CDR2 SVGAGI (reference sequence). The germline V and J ends were trimmed by 5 bases and 5 bases, with 16 bases remaining between them. The CDR3 consists of 16 residues. CDR3 DNA: TGTGCCAGCAGTCCCCCGGGGGGCCTCAATAATTCACCCCTCCACTTT. Encoded protein: CASSPPGGLNNSPLHF.

This clone was observed once. One end of the junction fails to match germline, which may point to a read error. The chain has TRBV27 and TRBJ2-2, with D perhaps TRBD1 (5 bases). The V gene's germline CDR1 is MNHEY and CDR2 SMNVEV (reference sequence). This CDR3 is built from 15 residues. The CDR3 DNA reads as TGTGCCAGCGGTTTGGCCAGGGCGAACACCGGGGAGCTGTTTTTT. It is translated as CASGLARANTGELFF.

This clone was counted only a few times. V gene TRBV18 combines with J gene TRBJ2-4, with D hard to call. Per germline, CDR1 KGHSH and CDR2 LQKENI. The V end lost 3 bases, the J end lost 0 bases, and 9 bases lay between the germline ends. The CDR3 is 15 amino acids. The CDR3 coding sequence is TGTGCCAGCTCACCTTCGTCACTAGCCAAAAACATTCAGTACTTC. Amino acids: CASSPSSLAKNIQYF.

This clone was observed many times. The chain combines TRBV30 with TRBJ1-1; 12 bases agree with TRBD1. The germline V gene encodes CDR1 GTSNPN and CDR2 SVGIG (reference sequence). This CDR3 spans 14 amino acids. The junction had 6 bases not matched to a gene; V was cut back by 3 bases and J by 7 bases. The CDR3 loop reads CAWRGDRGHGEAFF. The DNA of the CDR3 is TGTGCCTGGAGGGGGGACAGGGGGCATGGTGAAGCTTTCTTT.

This chain joins TRBV5-4 and TRBJ1-4, with TRBD1 identical over 9 bases. This CDR3 has 14 residues. Germline-derived CDR1 and CDR2 are SGHNT and YYREEE (reference sequence). The J segment lost 8 bases and the V segment lost 3 bases, leaving 5 bases of the junction unmatched. CDR3 loop: CASSSGTGREKLFF. The CDR3 coding sequence is TGTGCCAGCAGCTCTGGGACAGGGAGAGAAAAACTGTTTTTT.

The chain carries TRBV6-6 and TRBJ2-7; the D gene is possibly TRBD1 (5 bases). CDR3 length: 15 amino acids. Germline CDR1 is MNHNY and CDR2 is SVGAGI (reference sequence). V shed 0 bases and J shed 4 bases, with 13 bases lying between them. CDR3 protein: CASSYSRPGLYEQYV. In DNA, the CDR3 is TGTGCCAGCAGTTACTCGAGGCCAGGGCTTTACGAGCAGTACGTC.

This clone was detected a few times. The genes are TRBV28 and TRBJ2-7, with 7 bases fitting TRBD2. The CDR3 covers 14 residues. V was clipped by 6 bases and J by 5 bases; unmatched bases: 10. Germline V lookup: CDR1 MDHEN, CDR2 SYDVKM. CDR3 loop: CASRNTGGSHEQYF. DNA of the CDR3: TGTGCCAGCAGAAATACGGGGGGTTCCCACGAGCAGTACTTC.

V usage is TRBV19 and J usage is TRBJ2-7; 7 bases match TRBD1. V was pared by 4 bases and J by 2 bases, with 11 bases of the junction left unmatched. In germline, CDR1 is LNHDA, CDR2 SQIVND (reference sequence). This CDR3 has 16 residues. The CDR3 region has the DNA TGTGCCAGTAGTAAGACGACAGGGTCCGTAGCCTACGAGCAGTACTTC. Amino acid sequence: CASSKTTGSVAYEQYF.

CDR3 protein: CSVDTSYNEQFF. The CDR3 nucleotides are TGCAGCGTTGATACTAGCTACAATGAGCAGTTCTTC. The chain links TRBV29-1 to TRBJ2-1, with a tentative D call TRBD2 (5 bases). The ends were cut back, 3 bases at V and 3 bases at J, with 6 bases in the middle. CDR1 and CDR2 (germline): SQVTM, ANQGSEA. CDR3 length: 12 residues.

V is TRBV5-1 and J is TRBJ2-2; the D is unclear. The germline V gene encodes CDR1 SGHRS and CDR2 YFSETQ. The V and J ends lost 0 bases and 0 bases respectively, with 3 bases between them. The CDR3 covers 14 residues. The CDR3, as DNA: TGCGCCAGCAGCTTGGCCGCGAACACCGGGGAGCTGTTTTTT. The encoded protein is CASSLAANTGELFF.

The chain employs TRBV6-4 and TRBJ2-1, with D perhaps TRBD2 (5 bases). CDR1 MRHNA and CDR2 SNTAGT come from the germline V gene. Trimming removed 3 bases from V and 5 bases from J, with 14 bases in between. The CDR3 runs to 15 residues. CDR3 nucleotides: TGTGCCAGCAGTGAGGACGGGGAGCCTCACAATGAGCAGTTCTTC. Residues: CASSEDGEPHNEQFF.

V and J are TRBV5-1 and TRBJ2-1; 8 bases align to TRBD2. CDR1 is SGHRS and CDR2 is YFSETQ in the germline V gene. This CDR3 is built from 16 residues. With 0 bases clipped from V and 8 bases from J, the junction kept 10 bases outside the gene matches. This chain's CDR3 is CASSLAGSGGLHEQFF. As DNA, the CDR3 is TGCGCCAGCAGCTTGGCCGGGTCGGGGGGGCTCCATGAGCAGTTCTTC.

The gene calls are TRBV11-3 and TRBJ1-2; D is uncertain. Per the germline V gene, CDR1 is SGHNT and CDR2 is YENEEA. V lost 4 bases and J 4 bases, leaving 10 bases between the germline ends. The CDR3 consists of 13 residues. The CDR3 spells CASSSSVGYGYTF. Written as DNA, the CDR3 is TGTGCCAGCAGCTCCTCAGTTGGCTATGGCTACACCTTC.

J is TRBJ1-1 and V is TRBV5-1, with D uncertain. V lost 4 bases and J 3 bases, leaving 16 bases between the germline ends. This CDR3 is 15 amino acids long. Germline CDR1 is SGHRS and CDR2 is YFSETQ. CDR3 DNA sequence: TGCGCCAGCAGCCCCCCGACACCATCGGACACTGAAGCTTTCTTT. Residues: CASSPPTPSDTEAFF.

The rearrangement links TRBV6-1 to TRBJ1-1, with D perhaps matching TRBD1 (6 bases). The CDR3 contains 13 residues. Per germline, CDR1 MNHNS and CDR2 SASEGT. Trimming removed 6 bases from V and 1 base from J, with 9 bases in between. CDR3 coding DNA: TGTGCCAGCAGCTTCAGGGGGAACACTGAAGCTTTCTTT. It encodes CASSFRGNTEAFF.

The chain recombines TRBV7-2 with TRBJ1-1; 12 positions agree with TRBD1. The CDR3 has 17 amino acids. The trim removed 5 bases at V and 4 bases at J, leaving 11 bases unmatched. Germline V gene lookup returns CDR1 SGHTA and CDR2 FQGNSA. The CDR3 here is CASSPRDRGLPGTEAFF. For the CDR3, the DNA is TGTGCCAGCAGCCCCCGGGACAGGGGGCTCCCGGGCACTGAAGCTTTCTTT.

Only one count was recorded for this clone. Other DNA sequences in the same sample also yield this CDR3. The gene calls are TRBV6-6 and TRBJ2-7; TRBD2 is a possible D gene (6 bases). The CDR3 consists of 14 residues. Germline CDR1 is MNHNY and CDR2 is SVGAGI (reference sequence). V was cut by 0 bases and J by 1 base, with 7 bases left in between. As DNA, the CDR3 is TGTGCCAGCAGTTACTCGGGAGGATCCTACGAGCAGTACTTC. Encoded protein: CASSYSGGSYEQYF.

This clone has only a few counts. The V gene is TRBV11-3, the J gene TRBJ2-3; tentatively, D is TRBD2 (6 bases). Trimming stripped 1 base from V and 5 bases from J, with 13 bases between. The length of the CDR3 is 15 residues. Germline lookup yields CDR1 SGHNT and CDR2 YENEEA. CDR3 DNA: TGTGCCAGCAGCTTAGGGTGGGGCGGGAAAGATACGCAGTATTTT. It encodes CASSLGWGGKDTQYF.

J is TRBJ2-7 and V is TRBV5-1, with 10 bases that match TRBD2. Germline CDR1 SGHRS, CDR2 YFSETQ. The CDR3 extends over 17 amino acids. The V gene end was trimmed by 4 bases and the J gene end by 3 bases; junction bases not matched to a gene: 13. The CDR3 protein is CASSPAASGGAHYEQYF. The CDR3 nucleotides read TGCGCCAGCAGCCCGGCGGCTAGCGGGGGAGCTCACTACGAGCAGTACTTC.

V is TRBV18 and J is TRBJ2-7; 14 nucleotides match TRBD2. This CDR3 spans 15 amino acids. The junction had 4 bases not matched to a gene; V was cut back by 5 bases and J by 4 bases. CDR1 KGHSH and CDR2 LQKENI come from the germline V gene. The CDR3 bases are TGTGCCAGCTCAGTGACTAGCGGGAGGGAGTACGAGCAGTACGTC. The encoded protein is CASSVTSGREYEQYV.

This clone was observed a handful of times. This chain joins TRBV11-3 and TRBJ2-1, with TRBD1 matching over 12 bases. CDR3 size: 15 residues. Germline CDR1 and CDR2: SGHNT and YENEEA. J gave up 7 bases and V 5 bases, and 6 bases lay outside the gene matches. CDR3 DNA sequence: TGTGCCAGCAGCCCGGGGGGACAGGGGGCAAATGAGCAGTTCTTC. This gives the protein CASSPGGQGANEQFF.

The chain has TRBV15 and TRBJ2-5; the D is unclear. The CDR3 contains 12 residues. CDR1 is LNHNV and CDR2 is YYDKDF in the germline V gene (reference sequence). With 1 base removed from V and 2 bases from J, the gap between germline ends came to 2 bases. Written as DNA, the CDR3 is TGTGCCACCAGCAGAGCGCAAGAGACCCAGTACTTC. As protein: CATSRAQETQYF.

The chain uses TRBV5-6 and TRBJ2-2, with D tentatively TRBD2 (6 bases). Germline V gene data show CDR1 as SGHDT and CDR2 as YYEEEE. V shed 0 bases and J shed 2 bases, with 20 bases lying between them. This CDR3 has 19 residues. The DNA of the CDR3 is TGTGCCAGCAGCTTGGTCTATCAGCGCGGGGAGAGAAACACCGGGGAGCTGTTTTTT. Encoded protein: CASSLVYQRGERNTGELFF.

This clone was picked up a small number of times. J is TRBJ1-3 and V is TRBV19; 8 bases map to TRBD1. Germline lookup yields CDR1 LNHDA and CDR2 SQIVND (reference sequence). Trimming took 5 bases from V and 3 from J; bases not matched to a gene: 6. This CDR3 comprises 15 residues. Written as DNA, the CDR3 is TGTGCCAGTAGTGTGCAGGGGGCCAATGGAAACACCATATATTTT. Translating gives CASSVQGANGNTIYF.

The V gene is TRBV28, the J gene TRBJ2-5, with TRBD2 matching over 8 bases. J gave up 4 bases and V 6 bases, and 4 bases lay outside the gene matches. Germline lookup yields CDR1 MDHEN and CDR2 SYDVKM. The CDR3 contains 13 residues. CDR3 in DNA: TGTGCCAGCAGATACGGGGGGGCAGAGACCCAGTACTTC. Its translation: CASRYGGAETQYF.

This clone was detected only once. This rearrangement joins TRBV5-8 to TRBJ1-1; D remains ambiguous. Germline CDR1 and CDR2: SGHTS and YDEGEE. CDR3 size: 15 residues. Between the trimmed V and J ends, which lost 5 bases and 0 bases, there was a span of 14 bases. The CDR3 protein is CASRNQAGLNTEAFF. CDR3 DNA: TGTGCCAGCAGGAATCAGGCAGGATTGAACACTGAAGCTTTCTTT.

This clone was counted a few times. The rearrangement links TRBV19 to TRBJ2-5; D is unclear. V was shortened by 4 bases and J by 3 bases, with 9 bases between the two germline ends. Germline V CDR1 and CDR2: LNHDA, SQIVND (reference sequence). The CDR3 runs to 13 residues. The DNA of the CDR3 is TGTGCCAGTAGTAAAGGAGCGAAAGAGACCCAGTACTTC. Residues: CASSKGAKETQYF.

Details on this clone: Relative to the germline gene, one junction end is altered; a read error may explain this. J is TRBJ2-6 and V is TRBV5-1, with TRBD1 as a possible D gene (5 bases). Germline V lookup: CDR1 SGHRS, CDR2 YFSETQ. The CDR3 runs to 16 residues. CDR3 sequence (DNA): TGCGCCAGCAATGTTGGGGCAGGTTCTGGGGCCAACGGCCTGACTTTC. Translated: CASNVGAGSGANGLTF.

The chain has TRBV28 and TRBJ1-1; perhaps TRBD1 as D (5 bases). Trimming removed 3 bases from V and 1 base from J, with 18 bases in between. CDR3 size: 17 residues. Germline-derived CDR1 and CDR2 are MDHEN and SYDVKM. This CDR3 reads CASSFSLLDSKNTEAFF. DNA of the CDR3: TGTGCCAGCAGTTTTTCACTCCTTGACAGTAAGAACACTGAAGCTTTCTTT.

The CDR3 spells CASSLASAGVETQYF. The CDR3 region has the DNA TGTGCCAGCAGCTTAGCTTCAGCGGGAGTAGAGACCCAGTACTTC. This rearrangement joins TRBV7-2 to TRBJ2-5; 8 bases map to TRBD2. The CDR3 sequence is 15 residues long. V gave up 0 bases and J gave up 4 bases; unmatched junction bases: 4. The germline gives CDR1 SGHTA, CDR2 FQGNSA.

The chain couples TRBV12-5 to TRBJ1-1; possible D gene TRBD1, 5 bases. V shed 0 bases and J shed 4 bases, with 12 bases lying between them. Germline V gene lookup returns CDR1 LGHNT and CDR2 FRNRAP. The CDR3 totals 15 residues. The chain's CDR3 is CASGLVLGGTTEAFF. The DNA of the CDR3 is TGTGCTAGTGGTTTGGTACTTGGGGGGACCACTGAAGCTTTCTTT. The full variable domain, completed using reference TRBV12-5 and TRBJ1-1, is DARVTQTPRHKVTEMGQEVTMRCQPILGHNTVFWYRQTMMQGLELLAYFRNRAPLDDSGMPKDRFSAEMPDATLATLKIQPSEPRDSAVYFCASGLVLGGTTEAFFGQGTRLTVV.